The clone carrying this T cell receptor beta chain has ten or more counts. What it recognizes is unknown. This sample stems from a study of T cells after posttransplantation cyclophosphamide. Study-wide results and limits: Later blood repertoires were often dominated by clones from the donor CD8+ memory compartment. TRB overlap between skin or GI tissue T cells and blood was limited.

Generated by immunoSEQ multiplex PCR, the TCRdb table keeps only in-frame clones and is missing some. In total the sample includes 20,000 to 30,000 clones, none of them seen once. The related graft donor's blood sample was taken on the day of bone marrow donation. The TCR comes from a woman between 45 and 60 years old in good health, CMV-negative, and a related stem cell transplant donor. Source material: PBMCs.

This CDR3 reads CASSQGTSYNEQFF. The CDR3 DNA reads TGTGCCAGCAGTCAGGGGACCTCCTACAATGAGCAGTTCTTC. The chain recombines TRBV6-6 with TRBJ2-1; tentatively, D is TRBD1 (6 bases). The V gene's germline CDR1 is MNHNY and CDR2 SVGAGI (reference sequence). Trimming stripped 5 bases from V and 0 bases from J, with 8 bases between. The CDR3 spans 14 residues.